This T cell receptor beta chain is drawn from a study of cytomegalovirus exposure and HLA in healthy donors. Whole-study context: Unique TCRs from HLA-typed donors, some 85 million of them, were held in an early data release.

Germline V lookup: CDR1 SGHTA, CDR2 FQGTGA. Germline trimming cut 4 bases from V and 6 bases from J; bases unmatched to any gene: 9. The CDR3 runs 16 residues. This clone showed up just a few times. Its antigen is unknown. Primers included in the PCR were 60 Vbeta and 13 Jbeta primers. Authors' methods: Later reanalysis found 80 million or so unique TCR beta chains, 9 million to 12 million of them shared. The protocol was immunoSEQ multiplex PCR, while the TCRdb copy is restricted to in-frame clones and leaves out a portion. That table is the source of V, J and clone size, and D and trimming were worked out from the DNA. The data contain around 130,000 clones, around 78% of them seen just once; the ten biggest clones take up approximately 1.7%. The study, taken as a whole, reports: Reported findings show TCR beta sequences accurately forecast HLA-A and HLA-B alleles in most subjects. In a later analysis, TCR beta V- and J-gene trimming showed a link to a missense DCLRE1C variant.

The sequencing sample was made of PBMCs. The TCR sequence derives from a woman between 50 and 59 years old in good health and CMV-seronegative. The rearrangement links TRBV7-3 to TRBJ2-2; 9 positions agree with TRBD2. In nucleotides, the CDR3 is TGTGCCAGCAGCTCACCCCTAGCGGGAATCTCCGGGGAGCTGTTTTTT. This sequence encodes CASSSPLAGISGELFF.